Sequencing of this T cell receptor (beta chain) was carried out in a study of blood T cell repertoires in COVID-19. Turning to the study itself: Material from acute and convalescent COVID-19 was sourced from the United States, Italy and Spain.

This clone was observed a handful of times. Cohorts were based on clinical histories the participants reported. Two consecutive negative NP/OP PCR tests, clearance, or resolved symptoms defined Cohort 3 recovery. Source study methods: Amplification of reference gene primers provided the estimated nucleated cell counts. Method: immunoSEQ multiplex PCR; TCRdb's copy keeps in-frame clones and lacks some. The D gene and trimming were derived from the DNA, and the V and J assignments and clone size from that table. The sample contains 150,000 to 200,000 clones, approximately 80% of which appear only once. In germline, CDR1 is SGHNT, CDR2 YYREEE (reference sequence). This CDR3 spans 14 amino acids. The ends lost 2 bases at V and 7 bases at J; junction bases unmatched: 1.

The sequence was collected from a man aged 40-50 years who had recovered from COVID-19. Source material: PBMCs or T cells enriched from blood (not recorded which). This chain connects TRBV5-4 to TRBJ1-6; 9 nucleotides match TRBD1. The CDR3: CASSLQGANSPLHF. DNA of the CDR3: TGTGCCAGCAGCTTACAGGGGGCAAATTCACCCCTCCACTTT.